One sample yielded the 20 T cell receptor beta chains listed below, sequenced in a study of technical replicates of blood from a handful of donors. Sequencing used immunoSEQ multiplex PCR; TCRdb keeps in-frame clones, though not all of them. The repertoire holds tens of thousands of clones, almost 98% seen once, with approximately 0.21% in the top ten. Sequenced input: T cells isolated from PBMCs. The origin of the receptors is a human donor in good health.

The chain couples TRBV11-1 to TRBJ2-3; TRBD1 matches 7 bases. V lost 3 bases to trimming and J lost 4 bases; unmatched junction nucleotides: 16. The germline gives CDR1 SGHAT, CDR2 FQDESV (reference sequence). This CDR3 is 18 amino acids long. In DNA form, the CDR3 reads TGTGCCAGCAGCTTCAGGGGCATGGGATTTCAGGGGGCAGATACGCAGTATTTT. This sequence encodes CASSFRGMGFQGADTQYF.

V is TRBV2 and J is TRBJ1-2; D is ambiguous. The CDR3 is 15 residues long. The ends were cut back, 7 bases at V and 3 bases at J, with 18 bases in the middle. The V gene's germline CDR1 is SNHLY and CDR2 FYNNEI. The CDR3 spells CASTSQTWLDYGYTF. As DNA, the CDR3 is TGTGCCAGCACCTCACAGACCTGGTTGGACTATGGCTACACCTTC. The entire variable domain, with the rest obtained from reference TRBV2 and TRBJ1-2, is as follows: EPEVTQTPSHQVTQMGQEVILRCVPISNHLYFYWYRQILGQKVEFLVSFYNNEISEKSEIFDDQFSVERPDGSNFTLKIRSTKLEDSAMYFCASTSQTWLDYGYTFGSGTRLTVV.

The V and J genes are TRBV28 and TRBJ2-7; D remains unclear. Looked up from germline, CDR1 is MDHEN and CDR2 is SYDVKM. Trimming removed 3 bases at V and 5 bases at J, with 8 bases between. The CDR3 extends over 12 amino acids. CDR3 in DNA: TGTGCCAGCAGTTTGCTTTCTAACGAGCAGTACTTC. It specifies CASSLLSNEQYF.

The chain carries TRBV5-5 and TRBJ1-2; 7 bases align to TRBD1. From germline, CDR1 is SGHKS and CDR2 YYEKEE (reference sequence). CDR3 length: 14 residues. Trimming cost V 0 bases and J 6 bases; bases outside gene matches: 5. For the CDR3, the DNA is TGTGCCAGCAGCTTGGCCACAGGGGACAATGGCTACACCTTC. Translating it yields CASSLATGDNGYTF.

The V gene is TRBV29-1, the J gene TRBJ2-1, with a possible D match to TRBD2 (5 bases). The germline V and J ends were trimmed by 2 bases and 0 bases, with 5 bases remaining between them. The CDR3 consists of 13 residues. Germline CDR1 SQVTM, CDR2 ANQGSEA. The CDR3 nucleotides are TGCAGCGTTGAAACTAGCTCCTACAATGAGCAGTTCTTC. Protein: CSVETSSYNEQFF.

The rearrangement uses TRBV28 and TRBJ2-7; TRBD1 might be the D (5 bases). Germline CDR1 and CDR2: MDHEN and SYDVKM. The CDR3 is 18 residues long. The V and J ends lost 3 bases and 0 bases respectively, with 21 bases between them. In nucleotides, the CDR3 is TGTGCCAGCAGTTTCTCTCTAGGGGAAATAACAAGCTCCTACGAGCAGTACTTC. This encodes CASSFSLGEITSSYEQYF.

CDR3 amino acids: CASRPIGGSYNEQFF. CDR3 bases: TGCGCCAGCAGACCAATTGGCGGGAGTTACAATGAGCAGTTCTTC. V usage is TRBV4-1 and J usage is TRBJ2-1; TRBD2 aligns across 7 bases. Germline V gene lookup returns CDR1 MGHRA and CDR2 YSYEKL. The CDR3 has 15 residues. With V trimmed by 6 bases and J by 4 bases, 9 bases remained unmatched.

The gene calls are TRBV5-5 and TRBJ2-2, with D maybe TRBD1 (6 bases). The germline gives CDR1 SGHKS, CDR2 YYEKEE (reference sequence). Trimming took 5 bases from V and 6 from J, leaving 14 bases between them. CDR3 size: 14 residues. Here the CDR3 DNA reads TGTGCCAGCAGACATAACAGGGATTCCGGGGAGCTGTTTTTT. Translated: CASRHNRDSGELFF.

The chain links TRBV18 to TRBJ1-4, with TRBD1 as a possible D gene (5 bases). Germline-derived CDR1 and CDR2 are KGHSH and LQKENI. V lost 6 bases to trimming and J lost 5 bases, with 10 bases between them. The CDR3 sequence is 13 residues long. The CDR3 sequence is CASSSGENEKLFF. As DNA, the CDR3 is TGTGCCAGCTCTTCGGGGGAGAATGAAAAACTGTTTTTT.

The DNA for the CDR3 is TGCAGCGTCGCCAAACCGGGACTCAACACTGAAGCTTTCTTT. Amino acid sequence: CSVAKPGLNTEAFF. The chain has TRBV29-1 and TRBJ1-1, with a tentative D call TRBD1 (5 bases). V lost 6 bases and J lost 2, with 16 bases in between. Germline assignment: CDR1 SQVTM and CDR2 ANQGSEA. This CDR3 contains 14 residues.

The chain uses TRBV7-8 and TRBJ2-7, with D possibly matching TRBD1 (5 bases). V shed 5 bases and J shed 1 base, with 12 bases lying between them. The CDR3 spans 14 residues. Germline CDR1 and CDR2: SGHVS and FQNEAQ. The CDR3 is CASSDTGYSYEQYF. The CDR3, as DNA: TGTGCCAGCAGCGATACAGGTTATTCCTACGAGCAGTACTTC.

As DNA, the CDR3 is TGCGCCAGCAGCTTAGCGGGTGCACGGGACACCGGGGAGCTGTTTTTT. Protein: CASSLAGARDTGELFF. The genes are TRBV5-1 and TRBJ2-2; D is perhaps TRBD2 (6 bases). Trimming pared 2 bases from V and 3 bases from J, leaving 14 bases between. The CDR3 contains 16 residues. Germline-derived CDR1 and CDR2 are SGHRS and YFSETQ.

This chain links TRBV5-4 with TRBJ2-3; TRBD1 aligns across 10 bases. Per the germline V gene, CDR1 is SGHNT and CDR2 is YYREEE (reference sequence). This CDR3 has 17 amino acids. Germline trimming cut 3 bases from V and 1 base from J; bases unmatched to any gene: 8. CDR3 loop: CASSSSTGTGGTDTQYF. CDR3 sequence (DNA): TGTGCCAGCAGCTCTTCTACCGGGACAGGGGGCACAGATACGCAGTATTTT. The whole variable domain, remainder taken from reference TRBV5-4 and TRBJ2-3, is ETGVTQSPTHLIKTRGQQVTLRCSSQSGHNTVSWYQQALGQGPQFIFQYYREEENGRGNFPPRFSGLQFPNYSSELNVNALELDDSALYLCASSSSTGTGGTDTQYFGPGTRLTVL.

The chain is built from TRBV19 and TRBJ2-6, with D uncertain. Germline CDR1 is LNHDA and CDR2 is SQIVND (reference sequence). Trimming removed 4 bases at V and 2 bases at J, with 3 bases between. This CDR3 comprises 13 residues. CDR3 amino acids: CASSTTGANVLTF. The CDR3, as DNA: TGTGCCAGTAGTACCACTGGGGCCAACGTCCTGACTTTC.

The gene calls are TRBV7-2 and TRBJ1-5, with 7 positions matching TRBD1. CDR1 and CDR2 (germline): SGHTA, FQGNSA. The CDR3 consists of 12 residues. Germline trimming cut 0 bases from V and 11 bases from J; bases unmatched to any gene: 1. DNA for the CDR3: TGTGCCAGCAGCTTAGCACAGGGGTCCCAGCATTTT. Translated: CASSLAQGSQHF.

This chain links TRBV11-3 with TRBJ2-1; D is possibly TRBD2 (6 bases). The CDR3 runs 15 residues. Germline V CDR1 and CDR2: SGHNT, YENEEA. V was pared by 5 bases and J by 2 bases, with 13 bases between. In DNA form, the CDR3 reads TGTGCCAGCAGCCTTAGCGGTGTTACCTACAATGAGCAGTTCTTC. It translates to CASSLSGVTYNEQFF.

The chain has TRBV4-1 and TRBJ2-1, with 9 bases matching TRBD2. The J segment lost 5 bases and the V segment lost 5 bases, leaving 7 bases of the junction unmatched. CDR1 MGHRA and CDR2 YSYEKL come from the germline V gene. CDR3 length equals 15 residues. In DNA form, the CDR3 reads TGCGCCAGCAGCGAGCGGGAGGCCCTCGACAATGAGCAGTTCTTC. Translated, it gives CASSEREALDNEQFF.

The rearrangement links TRBV7-2 to TRBJ1-4; D gene unclear. The CDR3 contains 14 residues. V dropped 1 base and J dropped 4 bases, with 7 bases sitting between them. Germline CDR1 is SGHTA and CDR2 is FQGNSA. DNA of the CDR3: TGTGCCAGCAGCTTAGGGGCAGTTAATGAAAAACTGTTTTTT. This sequence encodes CASSLGAVNEKLFF.

This rearrangement joins TRBV19 to TRBJ2-2, with 10 bases fitting TRBD1. The germline V gene has CDR1 LNHDA and CDR2 SQIVND (reference sequence). The CDR3 totals 17 residues. J gave up 5 bases and V 5 bases, and 11 bases lay outside the gene matches. CDR3: CASSLLVDRGRTGELFF. The CDR3 DNA follows: TGTGCCAGTAGTCTCCTGGTAGACAGGGGGCGGACCGGGGAGCTGTTTTTT. The variable domain in full, with the rest retrieved from reference TRBV19 and TRBJ2-2, is DGGITQSPKYLFRKEGQNVTLSCEQNLNHDAMYWYRQDPGQGLRLIYYSQIVNDFQKGDIAEGYSVSREKKESFPLTVTSAQKNPTAFYLCASSLLVDRGRTGELFFGEGSRLTVL.

The chain couples TRBV28 to TRBJ2-3; D is unresolved. CDR3 size: 16 residues. Germline V gives CDR1 MDHEN, CDR2 SYDVKM. Trimming shortened V by 2 bases and J by 4 bases, and 16 bases separated the two germline ends. The CDR3 sequence is CASSLLLGSSPDTQYF. In DNA, the CDR3 is TGTGCCAGCAGTTTACTACTCGGGTCTTCCCCAGATACGCAGTATTTT.